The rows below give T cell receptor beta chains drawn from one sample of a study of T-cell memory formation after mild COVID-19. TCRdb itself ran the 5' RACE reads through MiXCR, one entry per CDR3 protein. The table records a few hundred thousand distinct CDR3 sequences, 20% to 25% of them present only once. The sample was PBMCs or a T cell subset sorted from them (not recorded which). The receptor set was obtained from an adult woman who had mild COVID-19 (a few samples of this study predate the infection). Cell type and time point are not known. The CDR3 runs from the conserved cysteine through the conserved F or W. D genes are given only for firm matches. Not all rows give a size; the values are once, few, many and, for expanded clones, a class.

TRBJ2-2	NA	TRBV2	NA	TGTGCCAGCTCGCAGTCCGGGGAGCTGTTTTTT	CASSQSGELFF
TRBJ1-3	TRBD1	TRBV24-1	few	TGTGCCACCAGTGCCGGGACAGGGGGCGGCTCTGGAAACACCATATATTTT	CATSAGTGGGSGNTIYF
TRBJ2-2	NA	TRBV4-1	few	TGCGCCAGCAGCCTTCCCATGGCCGGGGAGCTGTTTTTT	CASSLPMAGELFF
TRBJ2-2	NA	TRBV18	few	TGTGCCAGCTCACCACCATCAGGGCCCGGGGAGCTGTTTTTT	CASSPPSGPGELFF
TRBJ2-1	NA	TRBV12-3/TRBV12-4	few	TGTGCCAGCAGTTCAGGTTTGAATGAGCAGTTCTTC	CASSSGLNEQFF
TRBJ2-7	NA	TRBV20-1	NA	TGCAGTGCTAGCCCGACGCTCGGCTACGAGCAGTACTTC	CSASPTLGYEQYF
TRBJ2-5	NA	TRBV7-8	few	TGTGCCAGCAGCACCAAGGTGGGGATTGGAGAGACCCAGTACTTC	CASSTKVGIGETQYF
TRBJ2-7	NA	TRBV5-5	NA	TGTGCCAGCAGCTTGGGGCAGGACCCCTCCTACGAGCAGTACTTC	CASSLGQDPSYEQYF
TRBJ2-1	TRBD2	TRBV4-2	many	TGTGCCAGCAGCCGGACTAGCGGGGGGGCCCTTGAGCAGTTCTTC	CASSRTSGGALEQFF
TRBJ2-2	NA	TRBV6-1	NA	TGTGCCAGCAGTGAGACTTACGGGGACGTCGGGGAGCTGTTTTTT	CASSETYGDVGELFF